These 10 T cell receptor beta chains were all obtained from the same sample, sequenced in a study of beta chain features in type 1 diabetes. The whole isolated RNA underwent reverse transcription, so sequencing captured expressed TCRB transcripts. This table comes from immunoSEQ multiplex PCR, and its TCRdb copy is limited to in-frame clones, with some not included. This repertoire shows 390,000 or so clones, roughly 13% found once; its top ten account for roughly 0.033%. Sequencing was done on a sample of naive CD4+ T cells from blood. Receptor source: a man aged 25 to 45 in good health.

The V and J genes are TRBV30 and TRBJ2-5; 8 bases line up with TRBD1. The germline gives CDR1 GTSNPN, CDR2 SVGIG (reference sequence). The trim removed 1 base at V and 1 base at J, leaving 5 bases unmatched. The CDR3 length is 15 residues. The CDR3 region has the DNA TGTGCCTGGAGTGCGGGGACAGGTCCCCAAGAGACCCAGTACTTC. Translated, it gives CAWSAGTGPQETQYF.

CDR3 DNA sequence: TGCGCCAGCAGCCAAGCGACTAGCGGGAACACCGGGGAGCTGTTTTTT. Amino acids: CASSQATSGNTGELFF. The V gene is TRBV4-3, the J gene TRBJ2-2; the match to TRBD2 covers 9 bases. CDR3 size: 16 residues. Germline CDR1 is LGHNA and CDR2 is YSLEER. After removal of 1 base from V and 1 base from J, the junction contained 1 base not matched to a gene.

The chain links TRBV2 to TRBJ2-5, with TRBD1 as a possible D gene (5 bases). Trimming cost V 2 bases and J 4 bases, with 14 bases left between them. Germline values: CDR1 SNHLY, CDR2 FYNNEI. This CDR3 region has 15 residues. The CDR3 spells CASSEQGQGSETQYF. CDR3 coding DNA: TGTGCCAGCAGTGAACAAGGGCAGGGCTCAGAGACCCAGTACTTC. The full variable domain, rest sourced from reference TRBV2 and TRBJ2-5, is EPEVTQTPSHQVTQMGQEVILRCVPISNHLYFYWYRQILGQKVEFLVSFYNNEISEKSEIFDDQFSVERPDGSNFTLKIRSTKLEDSAMYFCASSEQGQGSETQYFGPGTRLLVL.

The V call is TRBV29-1, the J call TRBJ1-2; TRBD1 is a possible D gene (5 bases). CDR1 and CDR2 (germline): SQVTM, ANQGSEA. The CDR3 runs 13 residues. V was cut by 4 bases and J by 4 bases, with 13 bases left in between. In nucleotides, the CDR3 is TGCAGCGTTGGACAGCCCAACGTCTATGGCTACACCTTC. It is translated as CSVGQPNVYGYTF. Combining the CDR3 with reference TRBV29-1 and TRBJ1-2 gives the whole variable domain SAVISQKPSRDICQRGTSLTIQCQVDSQVTMMFWYRQQPGQSLTLIATANQGSEATYESGFVIDKFPISRPNLTFSTLTVSNMSPEDSSIYLCSVGQPNVYGYTFGSGTRLTVV.

The rearrangement links TRBV11-1 to TRBJ2-2; D unclear. The CDR3 contains 15 residues. Between the trimmed V and J ends, which lost 1 base and 6 bases, there was a span of 12 bases. Germline CDR1 SGHAT, CDR2 FQDESV (reference sequence). CDR3 in DNA: TGTGCCAGCAGCTTAGAGGGCACAGTTCCCGGGGAGCTGTTTTTT. This codes for CASSLEGTVPGELFF.

This clone was seen a few times. V is TRBV5-4 and J is TRBJ2-5; 10 positions agree with TRBD2. CDR3 length: 17 amino acids. The germline V gene encodes CDR1 SGHNT and CDR2 YYREEE (reference sequence). Germline trimming cut 3 bases from V and 0 bases from J; bases unmatched to any gene: 8. This CDR3 reads CASSSSGGALYQETQYF. The CDR3, as DNA: TGTGCCAGCAGCTCCAGCGGGGGGGCTTTGTACCAAGAGACCCAGTACTTC.

This rearrangement joins TRBV14 to TRBJ1-2; the D gene is possibly TRBD1 (5 bases). V was trimmed by 1 base and J by 4 bases, leaving 16 bases between them. Germline CDR1 is SGHDN and CDR2 is FVKESK. The CDR3 has 16 residues. This chain's CDR3 is CASSQAGTPISYGYTF. The CDR3 bases are TGTGCCAGCAGCCAAGCGGGGACGCCAATTAGCTATGGCTACACCTTC.

This clone was picked up a small number of times. The rearrangement links TRBV4-3 to TRBJ2-7, with D possibly being TRBD1 or TRBD2 (6 bases each). The V and J ends lost 4 bases and 1 base respectively, with 11 bases between them. The CDR3 is made up of 14 amino acids. Per germline, CDR1 LGHNA and CDR2 YSLEER. CDR3 coding DNA: TGCGCCAGCAGCCGCGGGACAAATTCCTACGAGCAGTACTTC. This translates into CASSRGTNSYEQYF.

The chain is built from TRBV23-1 and TRBJ1-2; no definite D call. TRBV23-1 is filed as an ORF, its function uncertain. Trimming took 9 bases from V and 7 from J, leaving 18 bases between them. The CDR3 extends over 13 amino acids. The CDR3 sequence: CARVSRLMGGYTF. CDR3 bases: TGCGCCAGAGTAAGCAGGCTAATGGGTGGCTACACCTTC.

This clone has only a few counts. Other nucleotide sequences in the sample specify the same CDR3. The V gene is TRBV5-1, the J gene TRBJ2-1, with D perhaps matching TRBD2 (6 bases). V shed 0 bases and J shed 4 bases, with 14 bases lying between them. Germline V lookup: CDR1 SGHRS, CDR2 YFSETQ. CDR3 length: 16 residues. The CDR3 reads CASSLGRLAAYNEQFF. The CDR3 DNA reads TGCGCCAGCAGCTTGGGTAGATTAGCGGCTTACAATGAGCAGTTCTTC.